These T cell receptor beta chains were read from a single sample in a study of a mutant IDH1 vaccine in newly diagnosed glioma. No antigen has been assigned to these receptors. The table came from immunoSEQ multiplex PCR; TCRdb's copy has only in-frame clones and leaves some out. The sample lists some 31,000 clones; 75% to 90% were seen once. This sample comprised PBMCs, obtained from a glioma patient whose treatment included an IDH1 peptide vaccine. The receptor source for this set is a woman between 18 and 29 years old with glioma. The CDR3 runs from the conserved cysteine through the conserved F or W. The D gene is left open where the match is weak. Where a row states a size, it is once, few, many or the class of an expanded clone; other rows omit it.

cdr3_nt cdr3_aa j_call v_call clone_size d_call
TGTGCCAGCAGCCAACAGGGGGTCTACGAGCAGTACTTC CASSQQGVYEQYF TRBJ2-7 TRBV14 NA TRBD1
TGTGCCAGCACCCCGGGGACCTACCTTTACGAGCAGTACTTC CASTPGTYLYEQYF TRBJ2-7 TRBV2 NA NA
TGTGCCAGCAGCCTAGCCGGACAGGGCACCGGGGAGCTGTTTTTT CASSLAGQGTGELFF TRBJ2-2 TRBV14 NA TRBD1
TGTGCCAGCAGCTTCTCCGAATTTAATTCACCCCTCCACTTT CASSFSEFNSPLHF TRBJ1-6 TRBV5-5 NA NA
TGTGCCAGCAAATGGGCTAGCGGGAGGAAGGAGACCCAGTACTTC CASKWASGRKETQYF TRBJ2-5 TRBV27 NA TRBD2
TGTGCCAGCCAGGGCTTCCAAAGCTCCTACGAGCAGTACTTC CASQGFQSSYEQYF TRBJ2-7 TRBV2 NA NA
TGTGCCAGCAGCAGAACGGAGGGAGAGACCCAGTACTTC CASSRTEGETQYF TRBJ2-5 TRBV27 NA NA
TGCAGCGCCGTGATACCAGGGGGGGTAGAAGGCTACACCTTC CSAVIPGGVEGYTF TRBJ1-2 TRBV29-1 NA TRBD1
TGTGCCAGCACCCCTCTGCTAGCGGCCACAGATACGCAGTATTTT CASTPLLAATDTQYF TRBJ2-3 TRBV27 NA TRBD2
TGTGCCAGCAGCCCCGGGAGTCAAGAGACCCAGTACTTC CASSPGSQETQYF TRBJ2-5 TRBV7-2 NA NA
TGTGCCTGGAGTCCCACCCAAGGACACTATGGCTACACCTTC CAWSPTQGHYGYTF TRBJ1-2 TRBV30 NA NA
TGTGCCAGCAGCTTAGCCGGGAACACTGAAGCTTTCTTT CASSLAGNTEAFF TRBJ1-1 TRBV7-9 NA NA
TGCGCCAGCAGCCTCGACGGGAGAGGGACTGAAGCTTTCTTT CASSLDGRGTEAFF TRBJ1-1 TRBV5-1 once NA
TGCGCCAGCAGCCAAGATAACCTAAATGATGAGCAGTTCTTC CASSQDNLNDEQFF TRBJ2-1 TRBV4-3 NA NA
TGTGCCAGCAGCTTGTGGGGACAGGGAGACAACGTCCTGACTTTC CASSLWGQGDNVLTF TRBJ2-6 TRBV5-6 NA TRBD1
TGTGCCAGCAGAGGGAGTGGGAAAAACACTGAAGCTTTCTTT CASRGSGKNTEAFF TRBJ1-1 TRBV6-6 NA NA
TGTGCCAGCCGGCGAGCAGCGGCCCTTGACGAGCAGTACTTC CASRRAAALDEQYF TRBJ2-7 TRBV7-6 NA NA
TGTGCCAGTAGCAATTTGGGACTCCGAGTGACCCAGTACTTC CASSNLGLRVTQYF TRBJ2-5 TRBV19 once NA
TGTGCCAGTAGTGACGGACAGGGAGCCTACGAGCAGTACTTC CASSDGQGAYEQYF TRBJ2-7 TRBV19 once TRBD1
TGCGCCAGCAGCCAAGATTGGACTAGCGGGGGGGCTAGGGATACGCAGTATTTT CASSQDWTSGGARDTQYF TRBJ2-3 TRBV4-1 NA TRBD2
TGCGCCAGCAGTCAATCGATCAGACTAGCGGGGGGAAGAACCGGGGAGCTGTTTTTT CASSQSIRLAGGRTGELFF TRBJ2-2 TRBV23-1 NA TRBD2
TGTGCCAGCAGCTCGGTTTGGGACAGGGTTATTGGCTACACCTTC CASSSVWDRVIGYTF TRBJ1-2 TRBV7-9 NA TRBD1
TGCGCCAGCAGCCAAGACGGGGCTCCTGGGGATGAAAAACTGTTTTTT CASSQDGAPGDEKLFF TRBJ1-4 TRBV4-1 NA NA
TGTGCCAGCTCACCCGGTCAGAGTTTCGGTGAAAAACTGTTTTTT CASSPGQSFGEKLFF TRBJ1-4 TRBV18 once NA
TGTGCCAGCAGCCGGACAGGCTACAATCAGCCCCAGCATTTT CASSRTGYNQPQHF TRBJ1-5 TRBV5-8 NA TRBD1
TGTGCCACCTGGACTAGCGGGGGGATAGTAGATACGCAGTATTTT CATWTSGGIVDTQYF TRBJ2-3 TRBV10-3 NA TRBD2
TGTGCCATCAGTGAGGGGGGGGTCTACGAGCAGTACTTC CAISEGGVYEQYF TRBJ2-7 TRBV10-3 NA TRBD2
TGCGCCAGCAGCCAACGGGCTAGCGGGGGAGACAATGAGCAGTTCTTC CASSQRASGGDNEQFF TRBJ2-1 TRBV4-1 NA TRBD2
TGTGCCAGCAGCCCGGGACTAGCGGGGCCCCCCAAGTACTTC CASSPGLAGPPKYF TRBJ2-5 TRBV7-2 NA TRBD2
TGTGCCAGCAGCTTAGGGAGGGTGGGTTCGGGTGAGCAGTTCTTC CASSLGRVGSGEQFF TRBJ2-1 TRBV7-2 once NA
TGTGCTAGTGGTTTGGGCTCGGGACAGGGCCTCCACTTT CASGLGSGQGLHF TRBJ1-6 TRBV12-5 NA TRBD1
TGTGCCAGCAGTTACAGTCCGGCCACTAGCACAGATACGCAGTATTTT CASSYSPATSTDTQYF TRBJ2-3 TRBV6-5 NA NA
TGTGCCAGCAGTTCGACAGGCTCCACTGAAGCTTTCTTT CASSSTGSTEAFF TRBJ1-1 TRBV28 few NA
TGTGCCAGCAGCCCAGGGAAAAACATTCAGTACTTC CASSPGKNIQYF TRBJ2-4 TRBV5-6 NA NA
TGTGCCAGTACGGGCCAACAGGGGTCTCTCTATGGCTACACCTTC CASTGQQGSLYGYTF TRBJ1-2 TRBV19 NA TRBD1
TGTGCCAGCAGTGAACAGGCAGGGGGCTCCTCTGGGGCCAACGTCCTGACTTTC CASSEQAGGSSGANVLTF TRBJ2-6 TRBV2 NA TRBD1
TGTGCCAGCAGCCAAGATGGGACTCCCTGGGGAGGGGGCTACACCTTC CASSQDGTPWGGGYTF TRBJ1-2 TRBV4-2 NA NA
TGTGCCAGCAGTTCGAGAAGGTCTGGAAACACCATATATTTT CASSSRRSGNTIYF TRBJ1-3 TRBV6-5 NA NA
TGCGCCAGCAGTGGGCCGGTGACAGTGGACTATAAATCCTACAATGAGCAGTTCTTC CASSGPVTVDYKSYNEQFF TRBJ2-1 TRBV10-2 NA NA
TGCGCCAGCAGCTCCGGGACAGGCCGAAATGAAAAACTGTTTTTT CASSSGTGRNEKLFF TRBJ1-4 TRBV5-1 few TRBD1
TGCGCCAGCAGTTTCGAAGGAGGATTAGGCTATGGCTACACCTTC CASSFEGGLGYGYTF TRBJ1-2 TRBV5-1 NA NA
TGCAGCGTAGCCCCTTCGGGCACTGAAGCTTTCTTT CSVAPSGTEAFF TRBJ1-1 TRBV29-1 NA NA
TGCGCCAGCAGCTTGGCCGGATCGACAGGGTATGGCTACACCTTC CASSLAGSTGYGYTF TRBJ1-2 TRBV5-1 NA TRBD1
TGTGCCAGCAGTGAAACTACCGGGACAGTCTACGAGCAGTACTTC CASSETTGTVYEQYF TRBJ2-7 TRBV2 NA TRBD1
TGTGCCAGCAGCGGGTTGGTGAACACTGAAGCTTTCTTT CASSGLVNTEAFF TRBJ1-1 TRBV7-9 few NA
TGTGCCAGTAGCACCGGACAGGGAACCGGCACTGAAGCTTTCTTT CASSTGQGTGTEAFF TRBJ1-1 TRBV19 NA TRBD1
TGTGCCAGCAGCTTAGTAGAGGGGGCTGTTGGAAACACCATATATTTT CASSLVEGAVGNTIYF TRBJ1-3 TRBV7-6 NA TRBD1
TGCGCCAGCAGCCGAGACTTCCGGGACAGGGGGCGAGACACTGAAGCTTTCTTT CASSRDFRDRGRDTEAFF TRBJ1-1 TRBV4-1 NA TRBD1